These 8 T cell receptor beta chains share one sample of origin, sequenced in a study of T cells in Graves' hyperthyroidism and ophthalmopathy. TCR beta CDR3 sequences were amplified from RNA transcripts. The study used the HTBI primer set for a first-round RT-PCR of the TCR CDR3. One entry per CDR3 protein results from TCRdb running MiXCR on the multiplex PCR reads. The table includes roughly 600,000 distinct CDR3 sequences, about 14% detected once. What was sequenced was blood. These TCRs come from a woman between 50 and 59 years old with Graves' ophthalmopathy.

This clonotype was counted at least ten times. The V gene is TRBV30, the J gene TRBJ1-5; 7 bases align to TRBD1. The trim removed 1 base at V and 7 bases at J, leaving 4 bases unmatched. From germline, CDR1 is GTSNPN and CDR2 SVGIG (reference sequence). This CDR3 region has 13 residues. The CDR3 DNA follows: TGTGCCTGGAGTGAGGTCAGGGGGCAGCCCCAGCATTTT. It codes for CAWSEVRGQPQHF.

This clonotype came up a few times. The V call is TRBV5-1, the J call TRBJ2-1, with 8 bases aligning to TRBD2. CDR3 size: 14 residues. Germline CDR1 and CDR2: SGHRS and YFSETQ. J lost 7 bases, V lost 1 base, and 4 bases had no gene match. The CDR3 is CASSLSLAGNEQFF. CDR3 sequence (DNA): TGCGCCAGCAGCTTGAGCCTAGCGGGTAATGAGCAGTTCTTC.

The chain couples TRBV20-1 to TRBJ2-7, with TRBD2 as a possible D gene (5 bases). The J call could be wrong; TRBJ2-1 is a better fit for the DNA end. The germline V gene encodes CDR1 DFQATT and CDR2 SNEGSKA (reference sequence). The CDR3 runs 13 residues. The CDR3 region has the DNA TGCAGTGCTAGCCGGGGTCTCGCCTACGAGCAGTTCTTC. This translates into CSASRGLAYEQFF.

This clonotype was recorded many times. The gene calls are TRBV28 and TRBJ1-1; maybe TRBD1 (5 bases). Germline V gives CDR1 MDHEN, CDR2 SYDVKM. Trimming took 5 bases from V and 4 from J, leaving 23 bases between them. The CDR3 has 17 amino acids. CDR3 sequence reads: CASSPGGGEGDSTEAFF. Written as DNA, the CDR3 is TGTGCCAGCAGTCCGGGTGGGGGGGAAGGGGATAGCACTGAAGCTTTCTTT.

This clonotype has at least ten counts. The genes are TRBV6-2 or TRBV6-3 and TRBJ2-7, with D uncertain. Trimming pared 7 bases from V and 4 bases from J, leaving 20 bases between. This CDR3 is 15 amino acids long. Germline V CDR1 and CDR2: MNHEY, SVGEGT. CDR3 sequence reads: CASTRTGSTIYEQYF. The DNA of the CDR3 is TGTGCCAGCACCAGAACCGGGTCCACCATATACGAGCAGTACTTC.

This chain links TRBV10-3 with TRBJ2-1; 8 bases agree with TRBD2. Germline V gene data show CDR1 as ENHRY and CDR2 as SYGVKD. With V trimmed by 6 bases and J by 9 bases, 16 bases remained unmatched. The CDR3 is made up of 16 amino acids. The CDR3 is CAIRGLAGSGGGEQFF. The CDR3 DNA sequence: TGTGCCATCAGAGGCTTAGCGGGATCCGGGGGAGGTGAGCAGTTCTTC.

This clonotype has a count of ten or more. The V and J genes are TRBV30 and TRBJ2-7, with no clear D. Per germline, CDR1 GTSNPN and CDR2 SVGIG (reference sequence). Trimming shortened V by 8 bases and J by 2 bases, and 16 bases separated the two germline ends. This CDR3 region has 13 residues. Here the CDR3 reads CALRPEFTYEQYF. In nucleotides, the CDR3 is TGTGCCCTACGACCCGAGTTCACCTACGAGCAGTACTTC.

This clonotype showed up just a few times. The chain couples TRBV20-1 to TRBJ2-1; 9 nucleotides agree with TRBD2. There are 14 residues in the CDR3. Germline values: CDR1 DFQATT, CDR2 SNEGSKA (reference sequence). V was pared by 6 bases and J by 6 bases, with 9 bases of the junction left unmatched. The CDR3 reads CSASQASGINEQFF. The DNA of the CDR3 is TGCAGTGCCAGCCAGGCTAGCGGGATCAATGAGCAGTTCTTC.